The 10 T cell receptor beta chains presented below share a single source sample, sequenced in a study of response to subunit inactivated influenza vaccine. MiXCR, run by TCRdb on the RT-PCR reads, gives a single entry per CDR3 protein. Among roughly 500,000 distinct CDR3 sequences listed, about 25% were seen once. This sample comprised CD4+ T cells sorted from PBMCs, obtained 5 to 6 days after vaccination. Source of these receptors: a man aged 45-65 years who received an inactivated influenza vaccine.

The V call is TRBV9, the J call TRBJ2-1; 9 bases are a match to TRBD2. Germline loops: CDR1 SGDLS, CDR2 YYNGEE. V lost 0 bases to trimming and J lost 9 bases; unmatched junction nucleotides: 4. The CDR3 extends over 14 amino acids. CDR3 sequence (DNA): TGTGCCAGCAGCGTAGGGCTAGCGGGGATTGAGCAGTTCTTC. The encoded protein is CASSVGLAGIEQFF.

V and J are TRBV7-9 and TRBJ2-2; the match to TRBD1 covers 12 bases. Germline V gene data show CDR1 as SEHNR and CDR2 as FQNEAQ (reference sequence). The CDR3 spans 15 residues. The V gene end was trimmed by 5 bases and the J gene end by 6 bases; junction bases not matched to a gene: 4. CDR3 sequence (DNA): TGTGCCAGCAGCACCGGGACAGGGGGCTCCGGGGAGCTGTTTTTT. This sequence encodes CASSTGTGGSGELFF.

This clonotype was detected only a few times. The chain combines TRBV24-1 with TRBJ2-1; 8 nucleotides agree with TRBD1. The CDR3 length is 16 residues. V was clipped by 4 bases and J by 0 bases; unmatched bases: 4. The V gene's germline CDR1 is KGHDR and CDR2 SFDVKD. The CDR3 loop is CATSDPGQASYNEQFF. CDR3 nucleotide sequence: TGTGCCACCAGTGACCCGGGACAGGCCTCCTACAATGAGCAGTTCTTC.

The rearrangement uses TRBV28 and TRBJ2-1; a possible D gene is TRBD1 (5 bases). Germline V gene lookup returns CDR1 MDHEN and CDR2 SYDVKM. The germline V and J ends were trimmed by 7 bases and 0 bases, with 16 bases remaining between them. The length of the CDR3 is 16 residues. The CDR3 sequence is CASTPGYPSSYNEQFF. DNA for the CDR3: TGTGCCAGCACCCCAGGGTATCCGAGCTCCTACAATGAGCAGTTCTTC.

A few counts support this clonotype. This chain connects TRBV18 to TRBJ2-7, with D possibly matching TRBD1 (5 bases). The CDR3 has 14 residues. V shed 2 bases and J shed 2 bases, with 10 bases lying between them. Germline lookup yields CDR1 KGHSH and CDR2 LQKENI. CDR3 sequence reads: CASSPYTGPYEQYF. In DNA, the CDR3 is TGTGCCAGCTCACCATATACAGGCCCCTACGAGCAGTACTTC.

The chain recombines TRBV5-4 with TRBJ2-5; D might be TRBD2 (6 bases). Trimming stripped 3 bases from V and 1 base from J, with 13 bases between. CDR3 length: 15 amino acids. Per germline, CDR1 SGHNT and CDR2 YYREEE (reference sequence). The chain's CDR3 is CASSWGGTLQETQYF. Written as DNA, the CDR3 is TGTGCCAGCAGCTGGGGTGGGACTCTCCAAGAGACCCAGTACTTC.

The chain employs TRBV10-3 and TRBJ2-7, with 8 bases lining up with TRBD2. V lost 10 bases, J lost 3 bases, and 17 bases stayed unmatched. This CDR3 contains 16 residues. Per the germline V gene, CDR1 is ENHRY and CDR2 is SYGVKD. CDR3 sequence: CATGGAIQVGRYEQYF. DNA of the CDR3: TGTGCCACCGGGGGGGCAATCCAGGTGGGTCGCTACGAGCAGTACTTC.

V gene TRBV4-2 combines with J gene TRBJ2-7; D is ambiguous. V was trimmed by 0 bases and J by 3 bases, leaving 6 bases between them. Germline CDR1 and CDR2: LGHNA and YNFKEQ. This CDR3 comprises 13 residues. CDR3 region: CASSQDTSYEQYF. In DNA, the CDR3 is TGTGCCAGCAGCCAAGATACGAGCTACGAGCAGTACTTC.

This clonotype showed up just a few times. The chain links TRBV7-9 to TRBJ2-5; D unclear. Trimming pared 3 bases from V and 4 bases from J, leaving 6 bases between. CDR1 and CDR2 from the germline V gene are SEHNR and FQNEAQ (reference sequence). The CDR3 totals 12 residues. CDR3 protein: CASSLAIETQYF. The CDR3 coding sequence is TGTGCCAGCAGCTTGGCGATAGAGACCCAGTACTTC.

The V call is TRBV7-2, the J call TRBJ2-1; TRBD2 agrees at 12 bases. CDR3 length equals 16 residues. With V trimmed by 5 bases and J by 5 bases, 7 bases remained unmatched. Germline CDR1 reads SGHTA; CDR2 reads FQGNSA. The CDR3 sequence: CASSTSSGRAHNEQFF. Here the CDR3 DNA reads TGTGCCAGCAGCACCTCTAGCGGGAGGGCCCACAATGAGCAGTTCTTC. The full variable domain, with the rest looked up from reference TRBV7-2 and TRBJ2-1, is GAGVSQSPSNKVTEKGKDVELRCDPISGHTALYWYRQSLGQGLEFLIYFQGNSAPDKSGLPSDRFSAERTGGSVSTLTIQRTQQEDSAVYLCASSTSSGRAHNEQFFGPGTRLTVL.